Reported below is one T cell receptor beta chain. CDR3 length equals 13 residues. The V gene's germline CDR1 is LGHDT and CDR2 YNNKEL (reference sequence). With 4 bases removed from V and 7 bases from J, the gap between germline ends came to 8 bases. This sample stems from a study of control samples from healthy donors and cancer patients. The assay was immunoSEQ multiplex PCR, and TCRdb's table has in-frame clones only and misses some. The table lists 50,000 or so clones, 75% to 90% of them singletons. The chain carries TRBV3-1 (or the pseudogene TRBV3-2) and TRBJ2-6; D not certain. This TCR came from a man aged 70 or older in good health. The sample was blood. CDR3 DNA: TGTGCCAGCAGCCTCATGAGAGCCAACGTCCTGACTTTC. Translation: CASSLMRANVLTF.